These T cell receptor beta chains were read from a single sample in a study of blood T cell repertoires in COVID-19. The data were produced by immunoSEQ multiplex PCR, yet TCRdb's version contains in-frame clones alone and is incomplete. The sample records 37,000 or so clones, around 80% being singletons. The sequencing input was peripheral blood. The receptors were gathered from a man between 60 and 75 years old with active COVID-19. Both conserved end residues are part of each CDR3. The order of the fields is clone size, J gene, D gene, V gene, CDR3 DNA, CDR3 protein. The D gene is left open where the match is weak. For some rows the clone size is stated as once, few or many, or as a class when expanded; others skip it.

>NA|TRBJ2-3|NA|TRBV5-4
TGTGCCAGCAGCCGCCGGGACACAGATACGCAGTATTTT
CASSRRDTDTQYF
>NA|TRBJ2-7|TRBD2|TRBV28
TGTGCCAGCAGTCCCTACCGTGTCTGGACTAGCGGCTACGAGCAGTACTTC
CASSPYRVWTSGYEQYF
>NA|TRBJ1-4|TRBD1|TRBV19
TGTGCCAGTAGTAGCGGACAGGGGCGAAAACTGTTTTTT
CASSSGQGRKLFF
>NA|TRBJ2-2|TRBD2|TRBV9
TGTGCCAGCAGCGTAGATAGCGGGGGGGCCTCCGGGGAGCTGTTTTTT
CASSVDSGGASGELFF
>few|TRBJ2-5|NA|TRBV5-1
TGCGCCAGCAGCCCCCAGGCAGAGACCCAGTACTTC
CASSPQAETQYF
>NA|TRBJ2-5|NA|TRBV3-1/TRBV3-2
TGTGCCAGCAGGGACACGGGCGTGACCCAGTACTTC
CASRDTGVTQYF
>few|TRBJ2-1|TRBD2|TRBV2
TGTGCCAGCCGACTAGCGGGAATCTACAATGAGCAGTTCTTC
CASRLAGIYNEQFF
>once|TRBJ1-2|TRBD1|TRBV2
TGTGCCAGCAGTTTTAAGACAGGGCTCTTAGATGGCTACACCTTC
CASSFKTGLLDGYTF
>NA|TRBJ1-4|NA|TRBV9
TGTGCCAGCAGCGTAGCAGGGCCTAATGAAAAACTGTTTTTT
CASSVAGPNEKLFF
>NA|TRBJ1-6|TRBD1|TRBV7-9
TGTGCCAGCAGCCCACAGGGGGGAATTTCACCCCTCCACTTT
CASSPQGGISPLHF
>NA|TRBJ2-3|TRBD2|TRBV11-1
TGTGCCAGCAGCCTCCAGCGGGGACCTAGCACAGATACGCAGTATTTT
CASSLQRGPSTDTQYF
>NA|TRBJ1-2|TRBD1|TRBV7-9
TGTGCCAGCAGCTTAGCGCTGAGGGGGCGCAACTATGGCTACACCTTC
CASSLALRGRNYGYTF
>NA|TRBJ2-3|TRBD1|TRBV29-1
TGCAGCGGCCACAGGGGGCCGACAGATACGCAGTATTTT
CSGHRGPTDTQYF